The 15 T cell receptor beta chains in this list originate from one sample, sequenced in a study of control samples from healthy donors and cancer patients. Repertoires were generated with immunoSEQ multiplex PCR, while TCRdb's copy carries only in-frame clones and drops some. This table holds approximately 150,000 clones, more than 90% found once. The sequencing input was blood. These receptors were collected from a woman aged 40 to 55 in good health.

For the CDR3, the DNA is TGTGCCAGCACCAATTTGGTAGGGTCGGACACTGAAGCTTTCTTT. This translates into CASTNLVGSDTEAFF. This chain joins TRBV9 and TRBJ1-1; no clear D gene. Germline lookup yields CDR1 SGDLS and CDR2 YYNGEE. CDR3 length: 15 amino acids. V lost 6 bases and J lost 3, with 18 bases in between.

V is TRBV28 and J is TRBJ1-1; 7 bases align to TRBD1. After removal of 5 bases from V and 11 bases from J, the junction contained 11 bases not matched to a gene. This CDR3 has 13 residues. Germline V CDR1 and CDR2: MDHEN, SYDVKM. The CDR3 reads CASSLRTGLGAFF. The CDR3 region has the DNA TGTGCCAGCAGTCTTCGGACAGGCCTCGGGGCTTTCTTT.

This clone was counted only a few times. The CDR3, as DNA: TGTGCCAGCAGTTACGACAGGGCGGGTCAGCCCCAGCATTTT. Encoded protein: CASSYDRAGQPQHF. The V gene is TRBV6-5, the J gene TRBJ1-5; 7 bases are shared with TRBD1. The germline V gene has CDR1 MNHEY and CDR2 SVGAGI. The CDR3 runs to 14 residues. The J segment lost 6 bases and the V segment lost 2 bases, leaving 4 bases of the junction unmatched.

This clone was seen a few times. The V call is TRBV5-4, the J call TRBJ1-1; D is ambiguous. The germline CDR1 and CDR2 sequences are SGHNT and YYREEE (reference sequence). This CDR3 has 12 residues. Trimming took off 2 bases at V and 5 bases at J, with 7 bases between the two ends. Here the CDR3 reads CASSFQWTEAFF. The CDR3 bases are TGTGCCAGCAGCTTCCAGTGGACTGAAGCTTTCTTT.

This chain connects TRBV11-2 to TRBJ2-3; D may be TRBD1 or TRBD2 (5 bases each). This CDR3 comprises 17 residues. V was cut by 8 bases and J by 2 bases, with 23 bases left in between. Germline lookup yields CDR1 SGHAT and CDR2 FQNNGV. In DNA, the CDR3 is TGTGCCAGCGGAAGGTGGGCCGGGACGGACCCCACAGATACGCAGTATTTT. It specifies CASGRWAGTDPTDTQYF.

The V gene is TRBV10-3, the J gene TRBJ2-5; D possibly corresponds to TRBD1 (5 bases). Trimming removed 3 bases from V and 0 bases from J, with 8 bases in between. CDR3 size: 14 residues. CDR1 and CDR2 from the germline V gene are ENHRY and SYGVKD. The CDR3 spells CAISEGVNQETQYF. DNA of the CDR3: TGTGCCATCAGTGAAGGGGTGAACCAAGAGACCCAGTACTTC.

The V call is TRBV7-9, the J call TRBJ1-2; the D gene is possibly TRBD1 (5 bases). Germline V gene sequence: CDR1 SEHNR, CDR2 FQNEAQ (reference sequence). V gave up 1 base and J gave up 4 bases, with 10 bases separating them. The CDR3 spans 14 residues. DNA for the CDR3: TGTGCCAGCAGCTTAGAGGGGATTCGCTATGGCTACACCTTC. This sequence encodes CASSLEGIRYGYTF.

The J gene is TRBJ2-3, the V gene TRBV5-4; D gene uncertain. Trimming shortened V by 6 bases and J by 6 bases, and 11 bases separated the two germline ends. Germline CDR1 reads SGHNT; CDR2 reads YYREEE (reference sequence). CDR3 length equals 12 residues. CDR3 sequence: CASNSGADTQYF. In nucleotides, the CDR3 is TGTGCCAGCAACTCTGGAGCTGATACGCAGTATTTT.

The rearrangement links TRBV4-2 to TRBJ2-3; D unresolved. Deletions cut 0 bases from V and 2 bases from J, with 12 bases between. CDR3 size: 16 residues. Germline assignment: CDR1 LGHNA and CDR2 YNFKEQ. The CDR3 spells CASSQEVTAITDTQYF. CDR3 bases: TGTGCCAGCAGCCAAGAGGTAACTGCCATCACAGATACGCAGTATTTT.

V and J are TRBV5-1 and TRBJ1-2, with D possibly TRBD1 on 5 matching bases. Germline assignment: CDR1 SGHRS and CDR2 YFSETQ. Trimming removed 4 bases from V and 3 bases from J, with 19 bases in between. The CDR3 consists of 16 residues. The CDR3: CASSAGPRKGDYGYTF. DNA for the CDR3: TGCGCCAGCAGCGCGGGGCCACGCAAAGGGGACTATGGCTACACCTTC.

This clone has a single count. The V call is TRBV7-9, the J call TRBJ1-1; D might be TRBD1 (6 bases). The V gene lost 4 bases and the J gene lost 7 bases, with 10 bases spanning the gap. In germline, CDR1 is SEHNR, CDR2 FQNEAQ (reference sequence). The CDR3 sequence is 12 residues long. CDR3 residues: CASSSTTGEAFF. Here the CDR3 DNA reads TGTGCCAGCAGCTCTACGACAGGTGAAGCTTTCTTT.

V and J are TRBV4-1 and TRBJ1-2; D is unresolved. V lost 1 base and J 4 bases, leaving 16 bases between the germline ends. CDR3 length: 16 residues. Germline CDR1 reads MGHRA; CDR2 reads YSYEKL. The CDR3 DNA follows: TGCGCCAGCAGCCAAGGCAGCACCGGGTCTATCTATGGCTACACCTTC. Translating gives CASSQGSTGSIYGYTF.

This chain uses TRBV5-1 with TRBJ1-2; D is undetermined. V shed 0 bases and J shed 4 bases, with 10 bases lying between them. Germline values: CDR1 SGHRS, CDR2 YFSETQ. The CDR3 is 14 amino acids. The CDR3 loop is CASSLVVSGYGYTF. The CDR3, as DNA: TGCGCCAGCAGCTTGGTCGTGTCGGGCTATGGCTACACCTTC.

This rearrangement joins TRBV9 to TRBJ1-3, with a tentative D call TRBD1 (6 bases). Trimming removed 2 bases from V and 3 bases from J, with 12 bases in between. The CDR3 is 15 residues long. Germline values: CDR1 SGDLS, CDR2 YYNGEE. CDR3 DNA sequence: TGTGCCAGCAGCGTTGGGGGGGCCAGTGGAAACACCATATATTTT. It codes for CASSVGGASGNTIYF.

The chain combines TRBV27 with TRBJ1-3; 9 bases match TRBD1. V dropped 5 bases and J dropped 2; count of bases not matched to a gene: 4. The V gene's germline CDR1 is MNHEY and CDR2 SMNVEV (reference sequence). The CDR3 has 15 residues. The chain's CDR3 is CASSTGGSTGNTIYF. The CDR3 nucleotides read TGTGCCAGCAGTACAGGGGGCTCGACTGGAAACACCATATATTTT.